The TCR beta chain described here comes from a study of T cells in Graves' hyperthyroidism and ophthalmopathy (dated by TCRdb to the late 2010s). About the full investigation: Peripheral blood was sampled at the time of initial diagnosis, prior to any treatment. To identify TCR V-J signatures that set the groups apart, the researchers used a discovery cohort of 90 to 100 patients, made up of 43 with Graves' ophthalmopathy and 57 with stable Graves' hyperthyroidism. Prospective prediction of ophthalmopathy was tested in an independent validation cohort of 18 to 20 hyperthyroidism patients and 15 to 17 patients who later progressed to ophthalmopathy. The 75 to 100 discovery patients were divided at random into training and test sets in a 7:3 ratio. In addition, the study compared T-cell repertoires in thyroid tissue and in blood from six Graves' hyperthyroidism patients. After sampling, hyperthyroidism patients received methimazole starting at 30 mg daily, and ophthalmopathy patients received high-dose intravenous methylprednisolone. The paper reports TCR Vbeta CDR3 sequencing of over 130 peripheral blood samples: approximately 41 ophthalmopathy, fewer than 80 hyperthyroidism and about 17 progressor patients.

The research as a whole found: No statistical method was used to fix the sample size in advance, and group allocation was not hidden from the investigators. Most expanded thyroid clonotypes (frequency above 0.001) were also detected in blood, suggesting blood repertoires may reflect thyroid immune responses. In validation, the model predicted progression to ophthalmopathy a median of approximately 6.3 months before onset, with roughly 71% sensitivity and roughly 79% specificity. A 13 V-J signature model separated ophthalmopathy from stable hyperthyroidism, with approximately 87% sensitivity and 81.08% specificity in cross-validation and 80%/75% in testing.

The TCR beta CDR3 regions were amplified from the RNA transcripts. For the first round of RT-PCR on the TCR CDR3, the HTBI primer set was used together with the Qiagen OneStep RT-PCR kit. Libraries were constructed in a second round of multiplex PCR, after which size selection and purification were carried out. Libraries were sequenced paired-end with 100 bp reads on an Illumina HiSeq2000. For the original study's pipeline: SOAPnuke was used to process the raw data, removing reads that contained adapters or uncalled bases, had a mean Phred below 15, or lacked an exact match to the constant primer or identifier. COPE v1.2.5 was used to merge the high-quality paired reads, and each unique nucleotide sequence was defined as a clonotype. MiTCR v1.1 was used to align clonotypes to the IMGT TRBV, TRBD and TRBJ reference segments. Only V-J combinations with frequency above 0.0001, covering 99.2% of repertoires, were analysed. The TCS score was defined as F50 (clonal expansion) divided by E x V (chaos), with BLOSUM62-based TCRdist calculated between CDR3 peptides within each V-J. Welch's t-statistics and random forest reduced several hundred V-J features to 10 to 15, which were used in a naive Bayes classifier (R e1071). Starting from the raw public reads, TCRdb applied fastp trimming at Q25, assembled clones with MiXCR and retained in-frame beta chains. Merged by CDR3 protein, the rows form single entries marked with the most common genes and DNA. TCRdb, not the authors, supplied the V and J calls. A total of approximately 530,000 distinct CDR3 sequences appear in this sample, less than 20% of them only once. 45% to 50% of the sample is held by the ten biggest clonotypes.

According to the germline V gene (reference sequence), CDR1 reads SGHAT and CDR2 reads FQDESV. Inclusive of the bounding cysteine and phenylalanine, the CDR3 is 14 residues long. Only the CDR3 DNA stays, 42 bases, in frame from base 1. From V the trimming removes 5 bases and from J it removes 4 bases, while the gene matches leave 5 bases of the junction unaccounted for. Ophthalmopathy patients had moderately to severely active disease, Clinical Activity Score of at least 3, NOSPECS grade of at least 4, and duration under 3 months. Patients with uncontrolled infections, other autoimmune diseases, pregnancy or lactation were excluded. Clinical symptoms, serum thyroxine and TRAb, thyroid ultrasound, and orbital computed tomography formed the basis for the diagnoses. PBMCs were separated from under 12 ml of fresh peripheral blood using Ficoll-Paque density gradient centrifugation. Total RNA was extracted using Trizol reagent, and RNA quality was assessed on an Agilent 2100 Bioanalyzer.

This clonotype has at least ten counts. The clone's antigen remains unknown. No much larger clone is present one base from it, and per-base qualities are unavailable. The sequence joins TRBV11-1 to TRBJ2-7, with 10 central nucleotides matching TRBD1. The TCR sequence derives from a middle-aged man with Graves' ophthalmopathy. The specimen was blood. The CDR3 amino acid sequence is: CASSPPGQGYEQYF. The DNA sequence is given as TGTGCCAGCAGCCCACCGGGACAGGGGTACGAGCAGTACTTC.